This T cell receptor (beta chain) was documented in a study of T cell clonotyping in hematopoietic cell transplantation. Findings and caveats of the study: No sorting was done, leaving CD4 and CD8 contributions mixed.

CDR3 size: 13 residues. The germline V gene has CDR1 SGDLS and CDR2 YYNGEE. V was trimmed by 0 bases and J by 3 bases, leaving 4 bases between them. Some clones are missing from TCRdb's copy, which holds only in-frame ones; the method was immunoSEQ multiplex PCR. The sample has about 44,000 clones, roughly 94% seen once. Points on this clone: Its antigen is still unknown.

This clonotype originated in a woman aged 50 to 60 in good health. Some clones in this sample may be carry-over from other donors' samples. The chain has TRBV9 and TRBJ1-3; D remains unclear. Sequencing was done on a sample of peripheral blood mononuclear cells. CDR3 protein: CASSVAGGNTIYF. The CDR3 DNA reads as TGTGCCAGCAGCGTAGCGGGTGGAAACACCATATATTTT.